This T cell receptor (beta chain) was sequenced in a study of metastatic and nonmetastatic thyroid tumors. In the study overall: From malignant and benign thyroid patients, repertoires in blood and in tumor or nodule tissue were compared.

Among the patients, none had received any treatment before thyroid surgery. TCRdb called clones again from the PCR reads with MiXCR. The sample shows under 20,000 clones, 34% of them seen only once. Germline assignment: CDR1 KGHDR and CDR2 SFDVKD. The V and J ends lost 6 bases and 5 bases respectively, with 11 bases between them. The CDR3 length is 13 residues. The sequencing sample was made of tumor tissue. The chain employs TRBV24-1 and TRBJ2-3; D is unresolved. This TCR came from a female donor with papillary thyroid cancer or a benign thyroid nodule (not recorded which). Some clones in this sample may be carry-over from other donors' samples. CDR3 nucleotides: TGTGCCACCAGTTCAATCGAAATAGATACGCAGTATTTT. Translating gives CATSSIEIDTQYF.